Presented here are 21 T cell receptor beta chains from one specimen sequenced in a study of human thymus T cells. During corrective heart surgery, resections were taken, and the thymus tissue came from them. Produced via immunoSEQ multiplex PCR; TCRdb's table is partial and in-frame only. Of around 130,000 clones listed, about 95% are singletons. The sequencing sample was made of thymus tissue. Receptors originate from a boy less than two years old with a congenital heart defect but otherwise immunologically healthy.

This clone was found once. J is TRBJ1-5 and V is TRBV19; D is unresolved. Germline CDR1 and CDR2: LNHDA and SQIVND (reference sequence). The CDR3 runs to 18 residues. The V end was cut by 8 bases, the J end by 5 bases, with 28 bases between. For the CDR3, the DNA is TGTGCCAGTCCCCCCCGAGGCAGGCGCCCGAACCGGGATCAGCCCCAGCATTTT. It codes for CASPPRGRRPNRDQPQHF.

The J gene is TRBJ2-7, the V gene TRBV6-5; 10 bases align to TRBD1. This CDR3 is 14 amino acids long. V trimming: 4 bases; J trimming: 7 bases; junction bases outside the gene matches: 7. Looked up from germline, CDR1 is MNHEY and CDR2 is SVGAGI. For the CDR3, the DNA is TGTGCCAGCAGTTCCGGGACAGGGGTCGGAGAGCAGTACTTC. Translating it yields CASSSGTGVGEQYF.

The chain carries TRBV4-3 and TRBJ2-2; 7 bases map to TRBD1. The length of the CDR3 is 17 residues. Germline V gene lookup returns CDR1 LGHNA and CDR2 YSLEER. J was trimmed by 1 base and V by 3 bases; bases with no gene match: 8. The DNA for the CDR3 is TGCGCCAGCAGCCATAACGAGGGGGCCATGAACACCGGGGAGCTGTTTTTT. This gives the protein CASSHNEGAMNTGELFF.

The genes are TRBV4-1 and TRBJ1-2; D is perhaps TRBD1 (5 bases). The CDR3 length is 16 residues. The V gene lost 0 bases and the J gene lost 4 bases, with 15 bases spanning the gap. Germline V gene lookup returns CDR1 MGHRA and CDR2 YSYEKL. The CDR3 here is CASSQDRGRAGYGYTF. The CDR3, as DNA: TGCGCCAGCAGCCAAGATCGAGGCAGGGCCGGCTATGGCTACACCTTC.

This chain links TRBV2 with TRBJ1-6; TRBD1 might be the D (5 bases). The CDR3 runs to 16 residues. Trimming took 2 bases from V and 5 from J, leaving 13 bases between them. Germline V gene sequence: CDR1 SNHLY, CDR2 FYNNEI. The CDR3 reads CASSEQAAGNNSPLHF. DNA of the CDR3: TGTGCCAGCAGTGAACAGGCCGCAGGGAATAATTCACCCCTCCACTTT.

V usage is TRBV19 and J usage is TRBJ2-1; 13 nucleotides align to TRBD2. J lost 4 bases, V lost 9 bases, and 9 bases had no gene match. The CDR3 sequence is 16 residues long. Germline assignment: CDR1 LNHDA and CDR2 SQIVND (reference sequence). The CDR3 region has the DNA TGTGCCAGCTCCCGGACTAGCGGGGGCCTTTACAATGAGCAGTTCTTC. It translates to CASSRTSGGLYNEQFF.

V is TRBV6-1 and J is TRBJ1-2; D possibly corresponds to TRBD1 (5 bases). CDR3 length: 15 amino acids. The ends were cut back, 1 base at V and 0 bases at J, with 9 bases in the middle. Germline CDR1 is MNHNS and CDR2 is SASEGT. CDR3 sequence reads: CASSEEGRSNYGYTF. The CDR3 DNA reads as TGTGCCAGCAGTGAAGAGGGACGGTCTAACTATGGCTACACCTTC.

The V gene is TRBV14, the J gene TRBJ1-2; D is unclear. V shed 0 bases and J shed 2 bases, with 7 bases lying between them. The CDR3 covers 14 residues. Germline CDR1 is SGHDN and CDR2 is FVKESK. CDR3: CASSQDWRNYGYTF. In DNA form, the CDR3 reads TGTGCCAGCAGCCAAGATTGGCGCAACTATGGCTACACCTTC.

This clone is a singleton in its sample. V usage is TRBV4-3 and J usage is TRBJ1-6; tentatively, D is TRBD1 (6 bases). Germline CDR1 LGHNA, CDR2 YSLEER. Trimming stripped 3 bases from V and 7 bases from J, with 7 bases between. The CDR3 consists of 13 residues. The CDR3 region is CASSQGQNSPLHF. The CDR3 nucleotides read TGCGCCAGCAGCCAGGGACAAAATTCACCCCTCCACTTT.

The V and J genes are TRBV9 and TRBJ2-7; 7 bases match TRBD1. The CDR3 runs 16 residues. Per the germline V gene, CDR1 is SGDLS and CDR2 is YYNGEE. Trimming cost V 5 bases and J 2 bases; bases outside gene matches: 13. The CDR3 loop is CASRVRGTDSTYEQYF. CDR3 sequence (DNA): TGTGCCAGCAGGGTGAGAGGGACAGACTCTACCTACGAGCAGTACTTC.

The rearrangement links TRBV6-1 to TRBJ1-5; 7 nucleotides align to TRBD1. The CDR3 has 14 amino acids. The V gene's germline CDR1 is MNHNS and CDR2 SASEGT. The trim removed 7 bases at V and 5 bases at J, leaving 8 bases unmatched. CDR3: CASNRDSTHQPQHF. In DNA, the CDR3 is TGTGCCAGCAATAGGGACAGCACCCATCAGCCCCAGCATTTT.

The V and J genes are TRBV18 and TRBJ2-1; tentatively, D is TRBD2 (5 bases). The V and J ends lost 2 bases and 10 bases respectively, with 6 bases between them. The germline gives CDR1 KGHSH, CDR2 LQKENI. The CDR3 is 11 amino acids. The CDR3 region is CASSPEREQFF. The CDR3 DNA is TGTGCCAGCTCACCAGAGCGGGAGCAGTTCTTC.

The rearrangement links TRBV28 to TRBJ1-5; 8 bases match TRBD1. V lost 7 bases and J lost 3; bases outside the gene matches: 17. CDR1 is MDHEN and CDR2 is SYDVKM in the germline V gene. The CDR3 sequence is 18 residues long. CDR3 region: CASTPFTLRTGTNQPQHF. CDR3 nucleotide sequence: TGTGCCAGCACTCCTTTCACATTGCGGACAGGGACCAATCAGCCCCAGCATTTT.

This clone was counted once. The CDR3 loop is CASSPPQVAHVKRSPLYGYTF. The CDR3 DNA is TGTGCCAGTAGTCCACCCCAGGTGGCCCACGTGAAGAGGAGCCCCCTCTATGGCTACACCTTC. The rearrangement joins TRBV19 to TRBJ1-2; D is uncertain. The CDR3 consists of 21 residues. Germline V gene lookup returns CDR1 LNHDA and CDR2 SQIVND (reference sequence). The V and J ends lost 5 bases and 4 bases respectively, with 35 bases between them.

V and J are TRBV28 and TRBJ2-5, with TRBD2 matching 11 bases. Germline assignment: CDR1 MDHEN and CDR2 SYDVKM. The V segment lost 2 bases and the J segment 6 bases; nucleotides outside the gene matches: 8. CDR3 size: 16 residues. CDR3 region: CASSLGGTSGGKTQYF. The CDR3 DNA follows: TGTGCCAGCAGTTTAGGCGGGACTAGCGGTGGGAAGACCCAGTACTTC.

The gene calls are TRBV14 and TRBJ2-6, with 7 bases lining up with TRBD1. The CDR3 spans 17 residues. Germline-derived CDR1 and CDR2 are SGHDN and FVKESK. Trimming cost V 5 bases and J 0 bases; bases outside gene matches: 7. The CDR3 coding sequence is TGTGCCAGCAGCGCCGGGACAGCCAACTCTGGGGCCAACGTCCTGACTTTC. Protein: CASSAGTANSGANVLTF.

This rearrangement joins TRBV28 to TRBJ1-1, with D perhaps TRBD1 (5 bases). Germline-derived CDR1 and CDR2 are MDHEN and SYDVKM. The CDR3 has 12 amino acids. The ends were cut back, 6 bases at V and 4 bases at J, with 9 bases in the middle. The CDR3 region is CASRGLGTEAFF. The CDR3 bases are TGTGCCAGCAGGGGACTGGGCACTGAAGCTTTCTTT.

A note on this clone: An end of the junction does not agree with germline; a read error may underlie this. This sequence joins TRBV25-1 and TRBJ2-1; D is ambiguous. Germline loops: CDR1 MGHDK, CDR2 SYGVNS. The CDR3 runs to 16 residues. The CDR3 is CASSSEGGISYNERFF. In nucleotides, the CDR3 is TGTGCCAGCAGTTCGGAAGGCGGTATCTCCTACAATGAGCGGTTCTTC. Full variable domain (remainder filled in from reference TRBV25-1 and TRBJ2-1): EADIYQTPRYLVIGTGKKITLECSQTMGHDKMYWYQQDPGMELHLIHYSYGVNSTEKGDLSSESTVSRIRTEHFPLTLESARPSHTSQYLCASSSEGGISYNERFFGPGTRLTVL.

The V call is TRBV30, the J call TRBJ2-2; D may match TRBD1 or TRBD2 (7 bases each). Germline CDR1 is GTSNPN and CDR2 is SVGIG (reference sequence). Trimming left V 4 bases short and J 4 bases short, with 19 bases between. This CDR3 spans 16 amino acids. The CDR3, as DNA: TGTGCCTGGAAAGTAGGTCAGGGGGGGAGCACCGGGGAGCTGTTTTTT. It specifies CAWKVGQGGSTGELFF.

The chain uses TRBV6-5 and TRBJ1-1; D perhaps matches TRBD1 (5 bases). There are 15 residues in the CDR3. V was cut by 0 bases and J by 4 bases, with 12 bases left in between. Germline V gene data show CDR1 as MNHEY and CDR2 as SVGAGI. The CDR3 region is CASSYSAGLSTEAFF. Here the CDR3 DNA reads TGTGCCAGCAGTTACTCGGCAGGGCTGAGCACTGAAGCTTTCTTT.

The rearrangement uses TRBV5-5 and TRBJ2-7, with 7 bases that match TRBD1. V dropped 4 bases and J dropped 3; count of bases not matched to a gene: 7. The CDR3 has 14 residues. From germline, CDR1 is SGHKS and CDR2 YYEKEE (reference sequence). As DNA, the CDR3 is TGTGCCAGCAGCCACGACAGGGTAGGCTACGAGCAGTACTTC. The encoded protein is CASSHDRVGYEQYF.